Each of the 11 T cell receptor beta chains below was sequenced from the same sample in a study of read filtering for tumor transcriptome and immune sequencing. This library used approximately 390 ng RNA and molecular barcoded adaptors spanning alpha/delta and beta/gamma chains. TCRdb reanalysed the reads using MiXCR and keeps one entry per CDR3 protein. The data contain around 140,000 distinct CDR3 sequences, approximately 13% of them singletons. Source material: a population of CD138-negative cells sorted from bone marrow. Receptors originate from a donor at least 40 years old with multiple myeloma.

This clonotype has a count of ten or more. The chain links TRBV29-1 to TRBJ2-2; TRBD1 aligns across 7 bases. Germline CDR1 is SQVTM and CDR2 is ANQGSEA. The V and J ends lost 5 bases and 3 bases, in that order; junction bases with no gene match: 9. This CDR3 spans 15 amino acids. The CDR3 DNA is TGCAGCGTTCTAACATCGGGACAGCACACCGGGGAGCTGTTTTTT. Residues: CSVLTSGQHTGELFF.

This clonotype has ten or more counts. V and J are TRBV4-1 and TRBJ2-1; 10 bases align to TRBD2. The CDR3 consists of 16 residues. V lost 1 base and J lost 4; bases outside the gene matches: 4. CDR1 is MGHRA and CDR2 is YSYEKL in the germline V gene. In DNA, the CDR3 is TGCGCCAGCAGCCAAGGTCCAGCGGGAGGGTACAATGAGCAGTTCTTC. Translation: CASSQGPAGGYNEQFF.

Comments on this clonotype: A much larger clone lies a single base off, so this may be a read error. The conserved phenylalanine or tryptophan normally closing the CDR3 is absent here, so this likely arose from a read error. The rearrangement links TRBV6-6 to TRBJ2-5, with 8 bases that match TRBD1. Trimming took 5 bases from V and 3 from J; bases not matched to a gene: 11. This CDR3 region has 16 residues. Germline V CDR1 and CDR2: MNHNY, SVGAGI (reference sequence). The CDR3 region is CASSRPPDRAKETQYV. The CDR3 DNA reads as TGTGCCAGCAGTCGACCCCCGGACAGGGCTAAAGAGACCCAGTACGTC.

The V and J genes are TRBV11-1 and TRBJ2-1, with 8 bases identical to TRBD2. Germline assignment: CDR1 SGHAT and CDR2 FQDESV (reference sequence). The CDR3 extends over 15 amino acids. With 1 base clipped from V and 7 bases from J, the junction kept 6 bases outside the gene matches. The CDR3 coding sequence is TGTGCCAGCAGCTTAGGTAGCGGCGGGGGGAATGAGCAGTTCTTC. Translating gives CASSLGSGGGNEQFF. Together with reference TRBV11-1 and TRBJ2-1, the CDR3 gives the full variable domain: EAEVAQSPRYKITEKSQAVAFWCDPISGHATLYWYRQILGQGPELLVQFQDESVVDDSQLPKDRFSAERLKGVDSTLKIQPAELGDSAMYLCASSLGSGGGNEQFFGPGTRLTVL.

The CDR3 DNA is TGTGCCAGCAGCAGTCTAGCGGGGGGCACAGATACGCAGTATTTT. It specifies CASSSLAGGTDTQYF. V and J are TRBV6-5 and TRBJ2-3; TRBD2 matches at 10 bases. The CDR3 covers 15 residues. V shed 6 bases and J 1 base; nucleotides not matched to a gene: 4. CDR1 MNHEY and CDR2 SVGAGI come from the germline V gene.

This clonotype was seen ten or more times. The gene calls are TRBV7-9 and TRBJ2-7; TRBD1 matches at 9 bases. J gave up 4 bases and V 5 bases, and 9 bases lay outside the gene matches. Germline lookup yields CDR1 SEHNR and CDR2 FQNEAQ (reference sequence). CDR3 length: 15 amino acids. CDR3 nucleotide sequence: TGTGCCAGCAGCGGCCAAGACAGGGGGATATACGAGCAGTACTTC. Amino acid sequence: CASSGQDRGIYEQYF.

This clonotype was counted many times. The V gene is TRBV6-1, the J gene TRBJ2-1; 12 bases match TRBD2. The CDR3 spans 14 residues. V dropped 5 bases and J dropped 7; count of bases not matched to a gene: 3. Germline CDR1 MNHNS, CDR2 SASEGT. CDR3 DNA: TGTGCCAGCAGTATACTAGCGGGAGGAAATGAGCAGTTCTTC. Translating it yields CASSILAGGNEQFF.

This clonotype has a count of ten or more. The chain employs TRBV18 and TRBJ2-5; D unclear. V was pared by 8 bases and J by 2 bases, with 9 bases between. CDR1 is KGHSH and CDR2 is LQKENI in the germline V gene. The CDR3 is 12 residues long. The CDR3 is CASTMGQETQYF. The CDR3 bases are TGTGCCAGCACAATGGGGCAAGAGACCCAGTACTTC.

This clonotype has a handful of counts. The CDR3 nucleotides are TGTGCCAGCAGCTCAGCTGTCACCTACGAGCAGTACTTC. Translated, it gives CASSSAVTYEQYF. The V and J genes are TRBV13 and TRBJ2-7; D gene uncertain. Germline V gene sequence: CDR1 PRHDT, CDR2 FYEKMQ (reference sequence). V was clipped by 4 bases and J by 2 bases, with 9 bases between them. The CDR3 totals 13 residues.

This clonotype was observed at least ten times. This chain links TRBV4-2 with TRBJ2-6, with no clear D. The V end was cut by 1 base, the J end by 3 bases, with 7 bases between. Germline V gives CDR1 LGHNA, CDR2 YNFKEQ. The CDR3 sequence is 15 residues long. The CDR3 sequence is CASSQVYLGANVLTF. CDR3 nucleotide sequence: TGTGCCAGCAGCCAAGTCTACCTTGGGGCCAACGTCCTGACTTTC.

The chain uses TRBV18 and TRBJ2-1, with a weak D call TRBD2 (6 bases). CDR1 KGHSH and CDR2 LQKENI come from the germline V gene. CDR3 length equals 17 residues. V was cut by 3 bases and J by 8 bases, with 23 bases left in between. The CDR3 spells CASSPRLGGSGVYEQFF. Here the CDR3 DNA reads TGTGCCAGCTCACCCCGGCTCGGGGGATCCGGTGTGTATGAGCAGTTCTTC. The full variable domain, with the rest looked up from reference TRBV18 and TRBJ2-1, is NAGVMQNPRHLVRRRGQEARLRCSPMKGHSHVYWYRQLPEEGLKFMVYLQKENIIDESGMPKERFSAEFPKEGPSILRIQQVVRGDSAAYFCASSPRLGGSGVYEQFFGPGTRLTVL.